Below are 22 T cell receptor beta chains sequenced from a single sample in a study of T cells in Graves' hyperthyroidism and ophthalmopathy. What was amplified from RNA transcripts were TCR beta CDR3 regions. RT-PCR in the first round (using the HTBI primer set) targeted the TCR CDR3. TCRdb re-analysed the multiplex PCR reads in MiXCR, keeping a single row per CDR3 protein. This table holds over 300,000 distinct CDR3 sequences, around 14% found once. The sample taken for sequencing was blood. The receptor source for this set is a woman aged 55-70 years with Graves' hyperthyroidism.

As concerns this clonotype: This may be a read error, as it is one base from a much larger clone. The chain uses TRBV11-2 and TRBJ2-3, with TRBD2 identical over 8 bases. The CDR3 consists of 17 residues. The germline V gene has CDR1 SGHAT and CDR2 FQNNGV. For the CDR3, the DNA is TGTGCCAGCAGCTCCCCCCGCGCGGGAGGTTCCACAGATGCGCAGTATTTT. It translates to CASSSPRAGGSTDAQYF.

This clonotype occurred many times. V and J are TRBV20-1 and TRBJ2-7, with TRBD1 matching over 7 bases. The CDR3 has 15 residues. Germline V lookup: CDR1 DFQATT, CDR2 SNEGSKA (reference sequence). Unmatched junction bases numbered 9, after V lost 3 bases and J lost 1 base. CDR3 amino acids: CSARPTGAPSYEQYF. The CDR3 DNA reads as TGCAGTGCTAGGCCTACAGGGGCCCCATCCTACGAGCAGTACTTC.

This clonotype has at least ten counts. The chain has TRBV11-2 and TRBJ2-5; 9 nucleotides agree with TRBD2. Trimming cost V 5 bases and J 5 bases; bases outside gene matches: 12. The CDR3 consists of 16 residues. Germline-derived CDR1 and CDR2 are SGHAT and FQNNGV. The CDR3 sequence is CASSRTSAFPGETQYF. DNA of the CDR3: TGTGCCAGCAGCCGGACTAGCGCCTTTCCGGGGGAGACCCAGTACTTC.

This clonotype appeared many times. The chain employs TRBV6-5 and TRBJ2-1; 7 bases agree with TRBD2. V shed 0 bases, J shed 3 bases, and the junction held 11 bases outside the gene matches. CDR3 length equals 18 residues. CDR1 is MNHEY, CDR2 SVGAGI, per germline. The CDR3 DNA reads TGTGCCAGCAGTTACTCCCCGGTTGGGGGAGGGCTCTACAATGAGCAGTTCTTC. Amino acids: CASSYSPVGGGLYNEQFF.

This clonotype was detected many times. This chain links TRBV3-1 with TRBJ2-7, with unresolved D. Germline V gene lookup returns CDR1 LGHDT and CDR2 YNNKEL (reference sequence). V was cut by 0 bases and J by 5 bases, with 8 bases left in between. The CDR3 length is 13 residues. The DNA for the CDR3 is TGTGCCAGCAGCCAAGATGGCAGCCACGAGCAGTACTTC. It codes for CASSQDGSHEQYF.

The table lists this clonotype with many counts. The V gene is TRBV29-1, the J gene TRBJ2-7; 8 bases are shared with TRBD2. V trimming: 4 bases; J trimming: 4 bases; junction bases outside the gene matches: 12. Looked up from germline, CDR1 is SQVTM and CDR2 is ANQGSEA. The CDR3 runs 15 residues. CDR3 bases: TGCAGCGTTGCGAGGACTAGCTATCTGTCGTACGAGCAGTACTTC. Protein: CSVARTSYLSYEQYF.

This clonotype was seen repeatedly, ten times or more. V and J are TRBV7-9 and TRBJ1-2, with 9 bases identical to TRBD1. Germline CDR1 and CDR2: SEHNR and FQNEAQ (reference sequence). This CDR3 spans 14 amino acids. V was clipped by 5 bases and J by 7 bases; unmatched bases: 8. The chain's CDR3 is CASSIPTGGGGYTF. CDR3 nucleotide sequence: TGTGCCAGCAGCATACCGACAGGGGGTGGTGGCTACACCTTC.

This clonotype appeared many times. The chain employs TRBV27 and TRBJ2-7; 11 bases are shared with TRBD2. CDR1 and CDR2 from the germline V gene are MNHEY and SMNVEV (reference sequence). V was pared by 4 bases and J by 2 bases, with 4 bases of the junction left unmatched. CDR3 size: 15 residues. The CDR3: CASSYTSGGAYEQYF. The CDR3 coding sequence is TGTGCCAGCAGTTACACTAGCGGGGGAGCCTACGAGCAGTACTTC.

This clonotype was found a few times. V and J are TRBV4-1 and TRBJ2-3; D unresolved. The V gene lost 1 base and the J gene lost 5 bases, with 10 bases spanning the gap. There are 14 residues in the CDR3. In germline, CDR1 is MGHRA, CDR2 YSYEKL. CDR3 protein: CASSQVQVGDTQYF. In DNA form, the CDR3 reads TGCGCCAGCAGCCAAGTTCAGGTGGGAGATACGCAGTATTTT.

Many counts were recorded for this clonotype. The chain has TRBV20-1 and TRBJ1-1; a weak D match, TRBD1 (5 bases). This CDR3 contains 12 residues. Deletions cut 7 bases from V and 1 base from J, with 10 bases between. The germline CDR1 and CDR2 sequences are DFQATT and SNEGSKA (reference sequence). The CDR3 coding sequence is TGCAGTGTGCAAGGGGCGAACACTGAAGCTTTCTTT. Protein sequence: CSVQGANTEAFF.

This clonotype was counted many times. The chain carries TRBV7-8 and TRBJ2-1; 7 nucleotides align to TRBD1. V lost 4 bases and J lost 7; bases outside the gene matches: 4. The CDR3 covers 13 residues. Germline assignment: CDR1 SGHVS and CDR2 FQNEAQ. The CDR3 DNA reads as TGTGCCAGCAGCTCCGACAGGGCGAATGAGCAGTTCTTC. As protein: CASSSDRANEQFF. Using reference TRBV7-8 and TRBJ2-1 for the parts outside the CDR3, the full variable domain is GAGVSQSPRYKVAKRGQDVALRCDPISGHVSLFWYQQALGQGPEFLTYFQNEAQLDKSGLPSDRFFAERPEGSVSTLKIQRTQQEDSAVYLCASSSDRANEQFFGPGTRLTVL.

The genes are TRBV19 and TRBJ1-3; D might be TRBD1 (5 bases). Trimming pared 6 bases from V and 0 bases from J, leaving 9 bases between. There are 14 residues in the CDR3. Germline V gene data show CDR1 as LNHDA and CDR2 as SQIVND (reference sequence). CDR3 coding DNA: TGTGCCAGTAGGCCGGGGCACTCTGGAAACACCATATATTTT. Protein: CASRPGHSGNTIYF.

This clonotype was seen many times. The CDR3 protein is CASRSFHEAFF. DNA of the CDR3: TGTGCCAGCAGATCATTTCATGAAGCTTTCTTT. V gene TRBV12-3 or TRBV12-4 combines with J gene TRBJ1-1, with D unclear. This CDR3 has 11 amino acids. Trimming shortened V by 6 bases and J by 7 bases, and 9 bases separated the two germline ends.

This clonotype was seen more than once but under ten times. The gene calls are TRBV29-1 and TRBJ2-3; TRBD1 matches at 9 bases. Germline CDR1 is SQVTM and CDR2 is ANQGSEA. The CDR3 is made up of 14 amino acids. J lost 2 bases, V lost 6 bases, and 6 bases had no gene match. As DNA, the CDR3 is TGCAGCGTACACAGGGGGCCCACCACAGATACGCAGTATTTT. It encodes CSVHRGPTTDTQYF.

This clonotype has a count of ten or more. The chain carries TRBV18 and TRBJ2-7, with D tentatively TRBD2 (6 bases). Trimming left V 2 bases short and J 4 bases short, with 15 bases between. Germline lookup yields CDR1 KGHSH and CDR2 LQKENI. This CDR3 region has 15 residues. The CDR3 DNA follows: TGTGCCAGCTCACCATTCTCCGGGAGCAAGTACGAGCAGTACTTC. Its translation: CASSPFSGSKYEQYF.

This clonotype was picked up many times. This sequence joins TRBV2 and TRBJ2-1; a possible D gene is TRBD1 (8 bases). With 1 base removed from V and 6 bases from J, the gap between germline ends came to 13 bases. This CDR3 is built from 15 residues. Germline V gives CDR1 SNHLY, CDR2 FYNNEI. CDR3 residues: CASSEDRGGGNEQFF. CDR3 coding DNA: TGTGCCAGCAGTGAAGACAGGGGGGGTGGCAATGAGCAGTTCTTC.

Comments on this clonotype: This may arise from a read error, as a much more abundant clone is one base away. This sequence joins TRBV7-9 and TRBJ2-7; the match to TRBD1 covers 7 bases. CDR1 and CDR2 from the germline V gene are SEHNR and FQNEAQ (reference sequence). This CDR3 comprises 14 residues. DNA of the CDR3: TGTGCCAGCAGCGTCGAGGGGGCGTCCTACAAGCAGTACTTC. Translation: CASSVEGASYKQYF.

The gene calls are TRBV5-1 and TRBJ2-1, with 12 bases fitting TRBD2. CDR3 length equals 16 residues. V shed 2 bases and J 8 bases; nucleotides not matched to a gene: 8. The V gene's germline CDR1 is SGHRS and CDR2 YFSETQ. The CDR3 nucleotides read TGCGCCAGCAGCTTACTGACTAGCGGGAGTTTGGATGAGCAGTTCTTC. It specifies CASSLLTSGSLDEQFF.

This clonotype was counted at least ten times. One junction end disagrees with the germline gene, perhaps due to a read error. The rearrangement links TRBV7-7 to TRBJ2-2, with D possibly being TRBD1 (7 bases). Germline assignment: CDR1 SSHAT and CDR2 FNYEAQ (reference sequence). The CDR3 covers 14 residues. The CDR3: CASSPGGMAGELFF. The CDR3, as DNA: TGTGCTAGCAGCCCAGGGGGGATGGCCGGGGAGCTGTTTTTT.

At least ten counts were recorded for this clonotype. V is TRBV5-1 and J is TRBJ1-2, with D maybe TRBD1 (5 bases). Germline V lookup: CDR1 SGHRS, CDR2 YFSETQ. The V gene lost 0 bases and the J gene lost 8 bases, with 14 bases spanning the gap. The CDR3 consists of 14 residues. The CDR3 DNA sequence: TGCGCCAGCAGCTTGGGGGGGAAGAATAACGGCTACACCTTC. This translates into CASSLGGKNNGYTF.

This clonotype occurred many times. The rearrangement joins TRBV20-1 to TRBJ2-1; D is perhaps TRBD2 (6 bases). Germline values: CDR1 DFQATT, CDR2 SNEGSKA (reference sequence). The CDR3 covers 14 residues. Trimming shortened V by 2 bases and J by 3 bases, and 11 bases separated the two germline ends. CDR3 nucleotide sequence: TGCAGTGCTAGATTCGGGAGTAGCTACAATGAGCAGTTCTTC. It encodes CSARFGSSYNEQFF.

This clonotype has ten or more counts. The J gene is TRBJ2-3, the V gene TRBV3-1; D ambiguous. V was shortened by 10 bases and J by 0 bases, with 5 bases between the two germline ends. Germline loops: CDR1 LGHDT, CDR2 YNNKEL (reference sequence). This CDR3 has 11 residues. As DNA, the CDR3 is TGTGCCACCGGAAGCACAGATACGCAGTATTTT. This sequence encodes CATGSTDTQYF.